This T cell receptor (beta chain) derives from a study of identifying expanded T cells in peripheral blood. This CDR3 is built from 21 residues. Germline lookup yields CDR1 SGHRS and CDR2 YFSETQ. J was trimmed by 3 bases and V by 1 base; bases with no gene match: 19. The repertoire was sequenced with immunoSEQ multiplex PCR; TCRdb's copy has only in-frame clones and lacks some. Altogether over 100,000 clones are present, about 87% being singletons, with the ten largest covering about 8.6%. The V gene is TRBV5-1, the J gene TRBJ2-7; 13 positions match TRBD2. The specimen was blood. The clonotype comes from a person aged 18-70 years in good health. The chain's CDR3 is CASSLILGSRLAGGRIYEQYF. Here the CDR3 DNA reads TGCGCCAGCAGCTTGATTCTTGGGAGCCGACTAGCGGGAGGCCGAATCTACGAGCAGTACTTC.